These 12 T cell receptor beta chains came from one sample sequenced in a study of identical twins. TCRdb analysed the 5' RACE reads with MiXCR anew, one entry per CDR3 protein. Of some 1,600,000 distinct CDR3 sequences in the sample, about 31% were seen once. Sample: cord blood. The receptors derive from a newborn girl in good health.

J is TRBJ2-7 and V is TRBV20-1, with 8 bases matching TRBD2. Trimming removed 0 bases from V and 2 bases from J; junction bases left unmatched: 6. CDR1 and CDR2 (germline): DFQATT, SNEGSKA (reference sequence). The CDR3 totals 15 residues. The CDR3 here is CSARDIAGIAYEQYF. CDR3 in DNA: TGCAGTGCTAGAGATATAGCGGGGATAGCCTACGAGCAGTACTTC.

CDR3 amino acids: CASSPRWAIDTQYF. In nucleotides, the CDR3 is TGTGCCAGCAGCCCCCGATGGGCGATAGATACGCAGTATTTT. This rearrangement joins TRBV4-2 to TRBJ2-3, with D unclear. The germline V gene encodes CDR1 LGHNA and CDR2 YNFKEQ. CDR3 length: 14 amino acids. Trimming removed 4 bases from V and 5 bases from J, with 13 bases in between.

At least ten counts were recorded for this clonotype. This chain connects TRBV28 to TRBJ2-3; no definite D call. This CDR3 has 11 residues. CDR1 and CDR2 (germline): MDHEN, SYDVKM. V was pared by 4 bases and J by 5 bases, with 4 bases between. CDR3 region: CASSWGDTQYF. The CDR3 DNA reads TGTGCCAGCAGTTGGGGAGATACGCAGTATTTT.

This clonotype was detected a few times. The junction does not match germline at one end; this may be a read error. CDR3 residues: CASSQPTGNSPPHF. The CDR3 nucleotides are TGTGCCAGCAGCCAACCTACAGGGAATTCACCCCCCCACTTT. The chain has TRBV4-2 and TRBJ1-6; D possibly corresponds to TRBD1 (6 bases). The CDR3 totals 14 residues. Germline values: CDR1 LGHNA, CDR2 YNFKEQ.

The chain is built from TRBV25-1 and TRBJ2-5; no firm D call. The CDR3 has 17 amino acids. Germline V gene lookup returns CDR1 MGHDK and CDR2 SYGVNS. The ends were cut back, 0 bases at V and 0 bases at J, with 14 bases in the middle. CDR3 nucleotides: TGTGCCAGCAGTGAATATACCTTGGTACCGTACCAAGAGACCCAGTACTTC. This codes for CASSEYTLVPYQETQYF.

The gene calls are TRBV7-9 and TRBJ2-7; the match to TRBD1 covers 8 bases. J gave up 4 bases and V 7 bases, and 9 bases lay outside the gene matches. Germline assignment: CDR1 SEHNR and CDR2 FQNEAQ (reference sequence). This CDR3 has 14 amino acids. The CDR3 spells CASTLGQGIYEQYF. The CDR3 region has the DNA TGTGCCAGCACCCTCGGACAGGGAATTTACGAGCAGTACTTC.

The V call is TRBV20-1, the J call TRBJ2-1, with a possible D match to TRBD2 (5 bases). The CDR3 has 13 amino acids. V was shortened by 6 bases and J by 4 bases, with 13 bases between the two germline ends. The germline CDR1 and CDR2 sequences are DFQATT and SNEGSKA (reference sequence). CDR3 nucleotide sequence: TGCAGTGCCATTGGCGGGCGGTACAATGAGCAGTTCTTC. This encodes CSAIGGRYNEQFF.

The chain combines TRBV14 with TRBJ2-1; 7 bases are shared with TRBD1. The CDR3 length is 16 residues. Germline V gene data show CDR1 as SGHDN and CDR2 as FVKESK. V trimming: 3 bases; J trimming: 1 base; junction bases outside the gene matches: 6. CDR3: CASSHLQGRSYNEQFF. Here the CDR3 DNA reads TGTGCCAGCAGCCATCTACAGGGGCGATCCTACAATGAGCAGTTCTTC.

The DNA of the CDR3 is TGTGCCAGCAGTTACTTTGACAGATCTAACTATGGCTACACCTTC. This codes for CASSYFDRSNYGYTF. This chain uses TRBV6-6 with TRBJ1-2; TRBD1 is a possible D gene (5 bases). V dropped 1 base and J dropped 0 bases, with 9 bases sitting between them. The CDR3 is 15 amino acids. CDR1 is MNHNY and CDR2 is SVGAGI in the germline V gene (reference sequence).

The V and J genes are TRBV20-1 and TRBJ2-5; TRBD2 matches 13 bases. The CDR3 has 16 residues. Germline-derived CDR1 and CDR2 are DFQATT and SNEGSKA (reference sequence). The J segment lost 4 bases and the V segment lost 0 bases, leaving 5 bases of the junction unmatched. The CDR3 reads CSARDLGTSGTETQYF. DNA of the CDR3: TGCAGTGCTAGAGATCTGGGGACTAGCGGGACAGAGACCCAGTACTTC.

In its sample, this clonotype was seen a few times. The chain is built from TRBV11-2 and TRBJ2-1; TRBD1 matches 7 bases. Germline loops: CDR1 SGHAT, CDR2 FQNNGV. Germline trimming cut 5 bases from V and 8 bases from J; bases unmatched to any gene: 6. CDR3 length: 13 residues. This chain's CDR3 is CASSRQGKDEQFF. The CDR3 DNA reads TGTGCCAGCAGCCGACAGGGCAAGGATGAGCAGTTCTTC. The full variable domain, rest sourced from reference TRBV11-2 and TRBJ2-1, is EAGVAQSPRYKIIEKRQSVAFWCNPISGHATLYWYQQILGQGPKLLIQFQNNGVVDDSQLPKDRFSAERLKGVDSTLKIQPAKLEDSAVYLCASSRQGKDEQFFGPGTRLTVL.

The chain joins TRBV20-1 to TRBJ1-5; TRBD1 might be the D (5 bases). The germline CDR1 and CDR2 sequences are DFQATT and SNEGSKA (reference sequence). There are 13 residues in the CDR3. V was pared by 1 base and J by 3 bases, with 7 bases between. This chain's CDR3 is CSARAGLNQPQHF. The DNA of the CDR3 is TGCAGTGCTAGAGCGGGACTCAATCAGCCCCAGCATTTT.